This passage covers 27 T cell receptor beta chains from one sample sequenced in a study of tumor and adjacent non-tumor tissue in lung cancer. The library came from three nested PCR rounds adapted from ARM-PCR protocols. TCRdb fed the multiplex PCR reads into MiXCR, producing one record per CDR3 protein. The sample lists approximately 79,000 distinct CDR3 sequences, approximately 77% occurring once. The template was RNA from unsorted bulk tissue. The sequenced material came from lung tumor tissue. Receptors were obtained from a woman between 40 and 50 years old with non-small cell lung cancer.

A remark on this clonotype: Germline is not matched at one junction end, which may reflect a read error. The chain joins TRBV11-2 to TRBJ2-3; D not certain. The CDR3 length is 14 residues. Germline values: CDR1 SGHAT, CDR2 FQNNGV. CDR3 amino acids: CASIPLSAADTQYF. As DNA, the CDR3 is TGTGCCAGCATCCCTCTAAGCGCAGCAGACACGCAGTATTTT.

For this clonotype: Compared with germline, one end of the junction differs, possibly owing to a read error. The gene calls are TRBV9 and TRBJ1-4; 8 bases map to TRBD1. This CDR3 has 15 amino acids. Germline V gives CDR1 SGDLS, CDR2 YYNGEE. The CDR3 DNA follows: TGTGCCAGTAGCGCCCAGGGGGCGGTCAATGAAAAACTGTTTTTT. Encoded protein: CASSAQGAVNEKLFF.

The V and J genes are TRBV6-5 and TRBJ2-3; TRBD2 might be the D (5 bases). This CDR3 spans 13 amino acids. Germline V CDR1 and CDR2: MNHEY, SVGAGI. Written as DNA, the CDR3 is TGTGTCATCAGTTATAGCGACCGAGATACGCAGTATTTT. It yields the protein CVISYSDRDTQYF.

The chain joins TRBV29-1 to TRBJ2-1; D might be TRBD1 (5 bases). The length of the CDR3 is 13 residues. The V end lost 0 bases, the J end lost 6 bases, and 9 bases lay between the germline ends. CDR1 SQVTM and CDR2 ANQGSEA come from the germline V gene. DNA for the CDR3: TGCAGCGTTGAAGATGGGGCCGGCAATGAGCAGTTCTTC. It is translated as CSVEDGAGNEQFF.

In its sample, this clonotype was seen a few times. Since the CDR3 does not end with the conserved phenylalanine or tryptophan, this likely comes from a read error. The V and J genes are TRBV12-3 or TRBV12-4 and TRBJ2-5; D may be TRBD1 or TRBD2 (6 bases each). V was pared by 3 bases and J by 5 bases, with 13 bases between. The CDR3 has 14 amino acids. The CDR3 nucleotides read TGTGCCAGCAGTTTTCCCGGGGGCGGTGAGACCCAGTACTTA. Translated: CASSFPGGGETQYL.

V gene TRBV24-1 combines with J gene TRBJ2-1; D tentatively fits TRBD1 or TRBD2 (5 bases each). From germline, CDR1 is KGHDR and CDR2 SFDVKD. V was clipped by 4 bases and J by 6 bases, with 12 bases between them. CDR3 length equals 14 residues. For the CDR3, the DNA is TGTGCCACCAGTGAGCCAGGGACGGGCAATGAGCAGTTCTTC. It translates to CATSEPGTGNEQFF.

In its sample, this clonotype was seen a few times. One base away lies a much larger clone, so this may be a sequencing read error. The V gene is TRBV7-8, the J gene TRBJ2-7, with D maybe TRBD2 (5 bases). The CDR3 is 13 residues long. V shed 5 bases and J shed 7 bases, with 15 bases lying between them. Germline CDR1 reads SGHVS; CDR2 reads FQNEAQ. CDR3 sequence (DNA): TGTGCCAGCAGCACCCGGATCCGAGGGGAGCAGTACTTC. The encoded protein is CASSTRIRGEQYF.

Comments on this clonotype: A much larger clone differs from this one at a single base, so this may be a read error. The chain has TRBV30 and TRBJ2-7; weak D call: TRBD1 (5 bases). The V gene lost 3 bases and the J gene lost 4 bases, with 13 bases spanning the gap. The CDR3 contains 13 residues. Germline V gene data show CDR1 as GTSNPN and CDR2 as SVGIG (reference sequence). CDR3 in DNA: TGTGCCTGGAGCGGAAGATCAGGGTACGAGCAGTACTTC. This gives the protein CAWSGRSGYEQYF.

To note about this clonotype: The junction does not match germline at one end; this may be a read error. The chain employs TRBV11-2 and TRBJ2-7; TRBD2 might be the D (7 bases). The CDR3 runs to 14 residues. CDR1 is SGHAT and CDR2 is FQNNGV in the germline V gene. Here the CDR3 DNA reads TGTGTCAGCGGTATACAGGGACTACGGTACGAGCATTACTTC. Its protein product is CVSGIQGLRYEHYF.

In its sample, this clonotype was seen many times. The V gene is TRBV5-1, the J gene TRBJ1-1, with a weak D call TRBD1 (6 bases). The germline V gene has CDR1 SGHRS and CDR2 YFSETQ. The CDR3 contains 13 residues. The ends were cut back, 4 bases at V and 7 bases at J, with 14 bases in the middle. CDR3 sequence: CASSVTGRNEAFF. The CDR3 DNA reads TGCGCCAGCAGCGTGACAGGACGCAATGAAGCTTTCTTT.

A note on this clonotype: At one end, the junction sequence differs from germline, possibly due to a read error. CDR3 region: CTSSRGQGSYEQYF. The CDR3 bases are TGTACCAGCAGCCGTGGACAGGGCTCCTACGAGCAGTACTTC. The rearrangement uses TRBV11-1 and TRBJ2-7; 8 bases line up with TRBD1. The CDR3 is 14 residues long. Germline V gene lookup returns CDR1 SGHAT and CDR2 FQDESV (reference sequence).

This clonotype was counted once. Because the CDR3 is missing its conserved closing phenylalanine or tryptophan, this is likely a read error. V usage is TRBV5-1 and J usage is TRBJ2-3; D ambiguous. Trimming shortened V by 5 bases and J by 1 base, and 14 bases separated the two germline ends. Per germline, CDR1 SGHRS and CDR2 YFSETQ. The CDR3 is made up of 15 amino acids. CDR3 loop: CASSLRQSRTDTQYS. CDR3 nucleotides: TGCGCCAGCAGTTTGAGGCAGTCCCGCACAGATACGCAGTATTCT.

As regards this clonotype: At one end, the junction sequence differs from germline, possibly due to a read error. The chain uses TRBV6-2 or TRBV6-3 and TRBJ1-5; D remains ambiguous. Germline assignment: CDR1 MNHEY and CDR2 SVGEGT. The CDR3 is 12 amino acids. The CDR3 DNA sequence: TGTGCCAGCAACGATAGCGATCAGTCCCAGCATTTT. Translating it yields CASNDSDQSQHF.

Concerning this clonotype itself: The CDR3 does not close with the conserved phenylalanine or tryptophan, likely indicating a read error. The DNA is left out, because the CDR3 cannot be placed on it with certainty; the CDR3 is given as TCRdb lists it. The rearrangement links TRBV29-1 to TRBJ2-1; the table's D call, TRBD2, has no DNA check behind it. The CDR3 is 16 amino acids in total, end residues counted. The germline V gene has CDR1 SQVTM and CDR2 ANQGSEA. CDR3 protein: CSVEDPGRASYNEQLL.

The sample holds many counts of this clonotype. This chain joins TRBV6-6 and TRBJ1-5; D unresolved. V was clipped by 7 bases and J by 11 bases, with 18 bases between them. This CDR3 comprises 13 residues. The V gene's germline CDR1 is MNHNY and CDR2 SVGAGI (reference sequence). Here the CDR3 reads CASNLNKGMAQHF. CDR3 bases: TGTGCCAGCAATCTAAACAAGGGAATGGCCCAGCATTTT.

The chain couples TRBV29-1 to TRBJ1-1; TRBD1 aligns across 9 bases. Germline loops: CDR1 SQVTM, CDR2 ANQGSEA. This CDR3 region has 14 residues. The V gene end was trimmed by 4 bases and the J gene end by 7 bases; junction bases not matched to a gene: 10. The CDR3 loop is CSVGPYGTGFEAFF. For the CDR3, the DNA is TGCAGCGTTGGTCCCTATGGGACAGGGTTTGAAGCTTTCTTT.

Remarks on this clonotype: The CDR3 carries no conserved terminal phenylalanine or tryptophan, so it likely arises from a read error. Because the CDR3's place on the DNA is in doubt, the DNA is left out and the CDR3 is given as listed by TCRdb. V is TRBV11-2 and J is TRBJ1-1; TRBD1, as called in the table, went unchecked against the DNA. Germline loops: CDR1 SGHAT, CDR2 FQNNGV. The CDR3 extends over 16 residues, inclusive of both ends. The CDR3 sequence is CASSLELQGVNTEALS.

With regard to this clonotype: Germline is not matched at one junction end, which may reflect a read error. V usage is TRBV10-1 and J usage is TRBJ2-3, with 7 bases aligning to TRBD1. The CDR3 runs 15 residues. Looked up from germline, CDR1 is WNHNN and CDR2 is SYGVQD (reference sequence). CDR3 sequence reads: CACSSGTAEGRTQYF. The CDR3 DNA sequence: TGCGCCTGCAGTTCCGGGACAGCTGAGGGTCGTACACAGTATTTT.

In the case of this clonotype: A much bigger clone sits one base away, suggesting this may be a read error. The chain links TRBV6-5 to TRBJ1-6; D may be TRBD1 (6 bases). Germline values: CDR1 MNHEY, CDR2 SVGAGI. V shed 6 bases and J shed 8 bases, with 20 bases lying between them. The CDR3 spans 16 residues. CDR3 residues: CASSLGTSRLDSPLHF. The CDR3 region has the DNA TGTGCCAGCAGCCTAGGGACATCCAGACTTGATTCACCCCTCCACTTT.

On this clonotype: The CDR3 end shows no conserved phenylalanine or tryptophan, and so a read error is likely. The DNA of the CDR3 is TGTGCCAGCAGTTACGACAGGCAGGGGGTTCCATATGACTACACCCTC. Translating it yields CASSYDRQGVPYDYTL. The J gene is TRBJ1-2, the V gene TRBV6-5; 7 bases align to TRBD1. Germline V lookup: CDR1 MNHEY, CDR2 SVGAGI. The CDR3 covers 16 residues.

With respect to this clonotype: One junction end disagrees with the germline gene, perhaps due to a read error. The CDR3 here is CTIRGLRDHDQYF. CDR3 DNA: TGTACCATCAGGGGACTTCGGGACCACGACCAGTACTTC. V gene TRBV10-3 combines with J gene TRBJ2-7; D might be TRBD1 or TRBD2, each matching 6 bases. Per germline, CDR1 ENHRY and CDR2 SYGVKD. This CDR3 has 13 residues.

The chain employs TRBV29-1 and TRBJ2-7, with 7 bases fitting TRBD1. Germline assignment: CDR1 SQVTM and CDR2 ANQGSEA. The CDR3 extends over 14 amino acids. V was pared by 8 bases and J by 6 bases, with 16 bases of the junction left unmatched. The CDR3 bases are TGCAGCATTGGCCCTCGGGACAGATACTGCGAGCAGTACTTC. Translation: CSIGPRDRYCEQYF.

As regards this clonotype: Germline is not matched at one junction end, which may reflect a read error. The chain has TRBV7-8 and TRBJ2-1; 11 bases map to TRBD2. The CDR3 runs to 15 residues. The germline V gene encodes CDR1 SGHVS and CDR2 FQNEAQ. The CDR3 spells CVSSLVAGGLRNWFF. In nucleotides, the CDR3 is TGTGTCAGCAGCTTAGTAGCGGGAGGGCTTAGGAACTGGTTCTTC.

This clonotype was picked up a small number of times. This clone may be a read error of a much larger clone one base away. The CDR3 here is CIGMTASYGYTF. The CDR3 DNA is TGCATCGGAATGACAGCCTCCTATGGCTACACCTTC. The chain combines TRBV29-1 with TRBJ1-2; TRBD1 is a possible D gene (5 bases). The length of the CDR3 is 12 residues. Germline assignment: CDR1 SQVTM and CDR2 ANQGSEA.

Worth noting for this clonotype: This may be a read error, as it is one base from a much larger clone. The chain employs TRBV20-1 and TRBJ1-5, with D unresolved. CDR3 size: 16 residues. Germline V CDR1 and CDR2: DFQATT, SNEGSKA (reference sequence). In nucleotides, the CDR3 is TGCACTGCTAGAGAACTAGGGTACCCGAGAGACCCGGTCCAGCATTTT. This codes for CTARELGYPRDPVQHF.

This chain joins TRBV4-1 and TRBJ2-7; D is undetermined. V was shortened by 1 base and J by 11 bases, with 21 bases between the two germline ends. The V gene's germline CDR1 is MGHRA and CDR2 YSYEKL. The CDR3 contains 15 residues. The CDR3 protein is CASSQVSTVLTRKYF. DNA for the CDR3: TGCGCCAGCAGCCAAGTTTCCACAGTTCTTACGAGGAAGTACTTC.

This clonotype was recorded only once. The germline gene is not matched at one end of the junction; a read error may be the cause. V is TRBV20-1 and J is TRBJ1-6; a weak D match, TRBD1 (5 bases). The CDR3 length is 14 residues. Germline V CDR1 and CDR2: DFQATT, SNEGSKA (reference sequence). CDR3 DNA sequence: TGCAGTGTTAGAGATGGAGGGGTGGCTTCACCCCTCCACTTT. Amino acid sequence: CSVRDGGVASPLHF.